These T cell receptor beta chains were read from a single sample in a study of blood T cell repertoires in COVID-19. Measured with immunoSEQ multiplex PCR; TCRdb has only the in-frame clones, and not every one. The table lists some 65,000 clones, more than 75% of them singletons, with 15% to 20% in the top ten. Source material: peripheral blood. The receptor source for this set is a man between 40 and 49 years old with COVID-19, enrolled during active disease. Each CDR3 is given with its conserved first and last residue. The D gene is left open where the match is weak. Clone size, where shown, is once, few, many, or a class for clones that have expanded.

v_gene,j_gene,d_gene,abundance,CDR3aa,CDR3nt
TRBV6-5,TRBJ1-5,TRBD1,-,CAIPGVGQGGQPQHF,TGTGCCATCCCTGGAGTGGGACAGGGAGGTCAGCCCCAGCATTTT
TRBV28,TRBJ2-2,TRBD1,-,CASTSDRDTGELFF,TGTGCCAGCACCTCGGACAGGGACACCGGGGAGCTGTTTTTT
TRBV19,TRBJ2-7,-,-,CASSTRSATPWYEQYF,TGTGCCAGTAGTACCCGATCCGCGACACCATGGTACGAGCAGTACTTC
TRBV9,TRBJ2-7,TRBD2,-,CASSVGIAGDPYEQYF,TGTGCCAGCAGCGTAGGAATAGCGGGGGACCCCTACGAGCAGTACTTC
TRBV28,TRBJ2-3,TRBD2,once,CASTPGGGASDTQYF,TGTGCCAGCACCCCCGGCGGGGGGGCCTCTGATACGCAGTATTTT
TRBV19,TRBJ2-1,-,-,CASSSRVYPGNEQFF,TGTGCCAGTAGTTCCCGGGTTTACCCCGGGAATGAGCAGTTCTTC
TRBV30,TRBJ1-5,-,-,CAWSGQQANQPQHF,TGTGCCTGGAGTGGACAGCAGGCAAATCAGCCCCAGCATTTT
TRBV29-1,TRBJ1-3,TRBD1,-,CSVTQDRGGRDTIYF,TGCAGCGTAACCCAGGACAGGGGTGGTCGAGACACCATATATTTT
TRBV6-5,TRBJ1-4,-,-,CASSRTVATNEKLFF,TGTGCCAGCAGTAGGACAGTTGCAACTAATGAAAAACTGTTTTTT
TRBV7-8,TRBJ2-1,TRBD1,-,CASSETRTGQGVYEQFF,TGTGCCAGCAGTGAAACCCGAACGGGACAGGGGGTCTATGAGCAGTTCTTC
TRBV19,TRBJ2-7,-,-,CASSQTGGNYEQYF,TGTGCCAGTAGCCAGACAGGTGGGAATTACGAGCAGTACTTC
TRBV7-9,TRBJ1-5,TRBD1,once,CASSVDRAPYSNQPQHF,TGTGCCAGCAGCGTCGACAGGGCTCCATATAGCAATCAGCCCCAGCATTTT
TRBV6-1,TRBJ1-6,-,-,CASSDRANSPLHF,TGTGCCAGCAGTGACAGGGCGAATTCACCCCTCCACTTT
TRBV5-4,TRBJ1-2,TRBD1,-,CASSLEQGDEYGYTF,TGTGCCAGCAGCTTGGAACAGGGGGATGAATATGGCTACACCTTC
TRBV18,TRBJ2-2,TRBD2,-,CASSPRTSGAGELFF,TGTGCCAGCTCACCCCGGACTAGCGGGGCCGGGGAGCTGTTTTTT
TRBV5-4,TRBJ2-7,TRBD1,-,CASSTRTGGEEQYF,TGTGCCAGCAGTACCCGGACAGGGGGCGAAGAGCAGTACTTC
TRBV9,TRBJ1-4,-,-,CASSANEGGGLTNEKLFF,TGTGCCAGCAGCGCCAACGAGGGAGGGGGTCTCACTAATGAAAAACTGTTTTTT
TRBV11-1,TRBJ2-1,TRBD2,-,CASSLGTSGYNEQFF,TGTGCCAGCAGCCTTGGGACTAGCGGATACAATGAGCAGTTCTTC
TRBV6-7,TRBJ1-1,-,-,CASNPGGVDTEAFF,TGTGCCAGCAATCCGGGGGGTGTCGACACTGAAGCTTTCTTT
TRBV3-1/TRBV3-2,TRBJ2-3,-,-,CASSRSSSTDTQYF,TGTGCCAGCAGCCGCAGTTCTAGCACAGATACGCAGTATTTT
TRBV30,TRBJ1-4,-,-,CAWSLGQGTTNEKLFF,TGTGCCTGGAGCCTAGGGCAGGGGACAACTAATGAAAAACTGTTTTTT
TRBV7-6,TRBJ2-1,-,-,CASSGSISYNEQFF,TGTGCCAGCAGCGGGAGTATATCCTACAATGAGCAGTTCTTC
TRBV11-3,TRBJ2-7,-,-,CASSLAPGAYEQYF,TGTGCCAGCAGCTTAGCGCCGGGGGCCTACGAGCAGTACTTC
TRBV3-1/TRBV3-2,TRBJ2-1,-,-,CASGGGIYNEQFF,TGTGCCAGCGGTGGGGGGATTTACAATGAGCAGTTCTTC
TRBV12-5,TRBJ2-5,-,-,CASGLGHIQETQYF,TGTGCTAGTGGTTTGGGACACATCCAAGAGACCCAGTACTTC
TRBV5-1,TRBJ2-3,-,-,CASSPPPIQYGTDTQYF,TGCGCCAGCAGCCCGCCACCGATACAATACGGCACAGATACGCAGTATTTT
TRBV19,TRBJ1-4,-,-,CASSLRGRPLFF,TGTGCCAGTAGTTTACGCGGCCGCCCTCTGTTTTTT
TRBV14,TRBJ2-7,-,-,CASSQDLDYRPYEQYF,TGTGCCAGCAGCCAAGACTTAGACTACCGGCCCTACGAGCAGTACTTC
TRBV12-3/TRBV12-4,TRBJ1-3,-,-,CASGREGNTIYF,TGTGCCTCCGGAAGGGAGGGAAACACCATATATTTT
TRBV27,TRBJ1-6,-,-,CASRLTASNSPLHF,TGTGCCAGCAGGCTGACAGCCTCCAATTCACCCCTCCACTTT
TRBV18,TRBJ2-5,TRBD1,-,CASSPPTRGETQYF,TGTGCCAGCTCACCTCCCACCAGGGGGGAGACCCAGTACTTC
TRBV19,TRBJ2-7,-,-,CASSMAAWGNYEQYF,TGTGCCAGTAGTATGGCTGCCTGGGGCAACTACGAGCAGTACTTC
TRBV19,TRBJ2-2,TRBD1,-,CASSSVTGGKTGELFF,TGTGCCAGTAGTTCCGTGACAGGGGGCAAAACCGGGGAGCTGTTTTTT
TRBV27,TRBJ2-3,-,once,CASSAFGQASTDTQYF,TGTGCCAGCAGTGCTTTTGGGCAGGCTAGCACAGATACGCAGTATTTT
TRBV28,TRBJ2-7,TRBD2,-,CASSLLLAGDEYEQYF,TGTGCCAGCAGTTTATTATTAGCGGGGGACGAATACGAGCAGTACTTC
TRBV19,TRBJ2-5,TRBD2,-,CASSGGGLQETQYF,TGTGCCAGTAGTGGGGGGGGTCTCCAAGAGACCCAGTACTTC
TRBV30,TRBJ1-6,-,-,CASNRERSPLHF,TGTGCCTCTAACAGGGAAAGGTCACCCCTCCACTTT
TRBV10-3,TRBJ2-4,-,-,CAIKRDLGTKNIQYF,TGTGCCATCAAACGGGACTTAGGGACCAAAAACATTCAGTACTTC
TRBV12-3/TRBV12-4,TRBJ2-1,-,few,CASSFGGNEQFF,TGTGCCAGCAGTTTCGGGGGCAATGAGCAGTTCTTC
TRBV28,TRBJ1-6,-,-,CASAPGSAEGSTLHF,TGTGCCAGCGCACCGGGCTCGGCGGAAGGGAGTACCCTCCACTTT
TRBV28,TRBJ1-5,-,-,CASSARGKGNQPQHF,TGTGCCAGCAGTGCCAGGGGAAAGGGCAATCAGCCCCAGCATTTT
TRBV5-4,TRBJ1-1,TRBD1,few,CASSYRGNTEAFF,TGTGCCAGCAGCTACAGGGGTAACACTGAAGCTTTCTTT
TRBV7-9,TRBJ2-6,TRBD2,-,CASSLSQRGAGANVLTF,TGTGCCAGCAGCCTAAGCCAGCGGGGGGCTGGGGCCAACGTCCTGACTTTC
TRBV7-3,TRBJ2-3,TRBD2,-,CASSSNLAGPFTDTQYF,TGTGCCAGCAGCTCTAACCTAGCGGGGCCCTTCACAGATACGCAGTATTTT
TRBV18,TRBJ2-1,-,once,CASSPLRGSYNEQFF,TGTGCCAGCTCACCACTAAGGGGGTCCTACAATGAGCAGTTCTTC
TRBV30,TRBJ2-1,-,-,CAWSGVGNEQFF,TGTGCCTGGAGCGGGGTGGGCAATGAGCAGTTCTTC
TRBV4-1,TRBJ2-3,TRBD2,-,CASSQGAGGLLDTQYF,TGCGCCAGCAGCCAAGGAGCGGGGGGGCTCTTAGATACGCAGTATTTT
TRBV6-1,TRBJ2-1,TRBD1,-,CASSEWGQGYYNEQFF,TGTGCCAGCAGTGAATGGGGACAGGGGTACTACAATGAGCAGTTCTTC
TRBV10-1,TRBJ1-4,-,once,CASSESSDIWGTNEKLFF,TGCGCCAGCAGTGAGTCCAGTGACATCTGGGGCACTAATGAAAAACTGTTTTTT
TRBV9,TRBJ2-1,-,-,CASSVGVGPIELEQFF,TGTGCCAGCAGCGTAGGGGTGGGCCCCATAGAATTAGAGCAGTTCTTC
TRBV5-1,TRBJ2-3,TRBD2,-,CASSSGLAGGYGTQYF,TGCGCCAGCAGCTCGGGACTAGCGGGGGGGTATGGGACGCAGTATTTT
TRBV29-1,TRBJ1-4,-,-,CSAEGGRGEKLFF,TGCAGCGCTGAAGGGGGGCGCGGGGAAAAACTGTTTTTT
TRBV18,TRBJ2-4,TRBD1,-,CASSPPSTGEENIQYF,TGTGCCAGCTCACCACCGTCGACAGGGGAAGAAAACATTCAGTACTTC
TRBV19,TRBJ2-2,TRBD2,once,CASSRRQERLAGDTGELFF,TGTGCCAGTAGTAGGCGACAGGAGCGACTAGCGGGGGACACCGGGGAGCTGTTTTTT
TRBV30,TRBJ2-7,TRBD2,-,CAWAPGGMDYEQYF,TGTGCCTGGGCCCCCGGGGGGATGGACTACGAGCAGTACTTC
TRBV2,TRBJ2-1,-,-,CASQGSSYNEQFF,TGTGCCAGTCAGGGGTCCTCCTACAATGAGCAGTTCTTC
TRBV6-5,TRBJ2-7,TRBD1,-,CASNTGTGASYEQYF,TGTGCCAGCAACACCGGGACAGGAGCCTCCTACGAGCAGTACTTC
TRBV5-4,TRBJ2-7,TRBD2,-,CASRFGLAGSMQEQYF,TGTGCCAGCAGGTTCGGACTAGCGGGGTCAATGCAGGAGCAGTACTTC